Following are 29 T cell receptor beta chains from one sample sequenced in a study of blood T cells in healthy people across ages. A second PCR of about 7 to 11 cycles used a sample-barcoded 5' primer and a J-beta primer mix. TCRdb itself ran the 5' RACE reads through MiXCR, one entry per CDR3 protein. The repertoire includes about 810,000 distinct CDR3 sequences, 35% to 40% of them detected once, and 13% sits in the top ten. Sequenced input: blood. Every receptor here comes from a man aged 18 to 35 in good health.

About this clonotype: This may stem from a read error, because a much larger clone lies one nucleotide away. The chain combines TRBV11-1 with TRBJ2-3, with TRBD1 identical over 9 bases. Germline V gives CDR1 SGHAT, CDR2 FQDESV (reference sequence). This CDR3 region has 13 residues. This chain's CDR3 is CASILSRDRVPYF. Written as DNA, the CDR3 is TGTGCCAGCATCTTAAGCCGGGACAGGGTACCGTATTTT. Filled out from reference TRBV11-1 and TRBJ2-3, the complete variable domain reads EAEVAQSPRYKITEKSQAVAFWCDPISGHATLYWYRQILGQGPELLVQFQDESVVDDSQLPKDRFSAERLKGVDSTLKIQPAELGDSAMYLCASILSRDRVPYFGPGTRLTVL.

The CDR3 DNA reads TGTGCCATCAGTGACCCCGTAAGGGCTAGCGACTCAGATACGCAGTATTTT. The encoded protein is CAISDPVRASDSDTQYF. The chain links TRBV10-3 to TRBJ2-3, with D possibly being TRBD2 (6 bases). CDR3 length: 17 residues. Germline CDR1 and CDR2: ENHRY and SYGVKD. V lost 3 bases, J lost 4 bases, and 20 bases lay in between.

This clonotype has a single count. V is TRBV19 and J is TRBJ1-2, with 7 bases fitting TRBD1. Germline-derived CDR1 and CDR2 are LNHDA and SQIVND (reference sequence). After removal of 2 bases from V and 3 bases from J, the junction contained 6 bases not matched to a gene. The CDR3 is 15 residues long. The CDR3 is CASSIRTGGDYGYTF. The CDR3 nucleotides are TGTGCCAGTAGTATACGGACAGGAGGGGACTATGGCTACACCTTC.

This clonotype was seen ten or more times. The gene calls are TRBV20-1 and TRBJ1-6; no reliable D call. V was shortened by 0 bases and J by 3 bases, with 9 bases between the two germline ends. This CDR3 has 15 residues. The germline gives CDR1 DFQATT, CDR2 SNEGSKA (reference sequence). CDR3 sequence: CSARDSPRYNSPLHF. The DNA of the CDR3 is TGCAGTGCTAGAGATTCACCGCGCTATAATTCACCCCTCCACTTT.

The J gene is TRBJ2-4, the V gene TRBV28; D may be TRBD1 (6 bases). Germline values: CDR1 MDHEN, CDR2 SYDVKM. V was clipped by 7 bases and J by 1 base, with 11 bases between them. The CDR3 is 14 amino acids. Here the CDR3 reads CASNYQGAKNIQYF. CDR3 sequence (DNA): TGTGCCAGCAACTACCAGGGGGCCAAAAACATTCAGTACTTC.

This clonotype was seen more than once but under ten times. The V gene is TRBV6-5, the J gene TRBJ2-3; 7 bases are shared with TRBD1. In germline, CDR1 is MNHEY, CDR2 SVGAGI. The CDR3 covers 14 residues. Losses at the gene ends were 5 bases for V and 3 bases for J; bases not matched to a gene: 5. The CDR3 loop reads CASSLGTETDTQYF. The CDR3 coding sequence is TGTGCCAGCAGTCTTGGGACAGAGACAGATACGCAGTATTTT.

This clonotype was seen a few times. The gene calls are TRBV7-2 and TRBJ1-6, with D hard to call. Germline values: CDR1 SGHTA, CDR2 FQGNSA. Trimming took off 5 bases at V and 14 bases at J, with 19 bases between the two ends. The CDR3 has 14 residues. The CDR3 here is CASSRTAERWSLHF. Written as DNA, the CDR3 is TGTGCCAGCAGCCGGACCGCCGAAAGGTGGTCCCTCCACTTT.

This clonotype was observed a handful of times. This chain connects TRBV30 to TRBJ1-2; no clear D gene. The V end lost 1 base, the J end lost 4 bases, and 13 bases lay between the germline ends. CDR1 is GTSNPN, CDR2 SVGIG, per germline (reference sequence). This CDR3 has 14 residues. The CDR3 bases are TGTGCCTGGAGTGCCGGGGTACGTGGCTATGGCTACACCTTC. Its protein is CAWSAGVRGYGYTF.

This clonotype has at least ten counts. This chain connects TRBV14 to TRBJ2-7; D is uncertain. The V end was cut by 1 base, the J end by 0 bases, with 7 bases between. Germline assignment: CDR1 SGHDN and CDR2 FVKESK. The CDR3 is 14 amino acids. CDR3 DNA: TGTGCCAGCAGCCAAGGGTCACTCTCCTACGAGCAGTACTTC. Encoded protein: CASSQGSLSYEQYF.

This rearrangement joins TRBV5-1 to TRBJ1-2; D may be TRBD1 (5 bases). Germline CDR1 and CDR2: SGHRS and YFSETQ. Trimming left V 4 bases short and J 6 bases short, with 22 bases between. CDR3 length: 16 amino acids. CDR3 residues: CASSPMTSGPINGYTF. The CDR3 region has the DNA TGCGCCAGCAGCCCCATGACGTCGGGGCCAATTAATGGCTACACCTTC.

The chain combines TRBV6-2 or TRBV6-3 with TRBJ2-3; 8 bases agree with TRBD1. Germline lookup yields CDR1 MNHEY and CDR2 SVGEGT. There are 15 residues in the CDR3. V was pared by 4 bases and J by 2 bases, with 5 bases of the junction left unmatched. The CDR3 DNA reads TGTGCCAGCAGTTTAACGGGACAGGTCACAGATACGCAGTATTTT. Residues: CASSLTGQVTDTQYF.

In its sample, this clonotype was seen a few times. The V gene is TRBV7-9, the J gene TRBJ1-2; perhaps TRBD1 as D (6 bases). The CDR3 is 17 amino acids. Trimming removed 0 bases at V and 0 bases at J, with 14 bases between. Germline CDR1 is SEHNR and CDR2 is FQNEAQ (reference sequence). CDR3 coding DNA: TGTGCCAGCAGCTTAGCCCCGACAGGCCCTTCTAACTATGGCTACACCTTC. Translation gives CASSLAPTGPSNYGYTF. Full variable domain (rest looked up from reference TRBV7-9 and TRBJ1-2): DTGVSQNPRHKITKRGQNVTFRCDPISEHNRLYWYRQTLGQGPEFLTYFQNEAQLEKSRLLSDRFSAERPKGSFSTLEIQRTEQGDSAMYLCASSLAPTGPSNYGYTFGSGTRLTVV.

V is TRBV6-2 or TRBV6-3 and J is TRBJ2-5; 8 nucleotides align to TRBD2. Germline CDR1 is MNHEY and CDR2 is SVGEGT. The CDR3 has 17 residues. The ends lost 5 bases at V and 11 bases at J; junction bases unmatched: 22. CDR3 in DNA: TGTGCCAGCAGTCCCCCCGGGACTAGAATAAGCATGAGGGAGCAGTACTTC. This translates into CASSPPGTRISMREQYF.

This clonotype was observed a few times. The V gene is TRBV2, the J gene TRBJ1-1, with a possible D match to TRBD1 (5 bases). There are 10 residues in the CDR3. V was clipped by 8 bases and J by 8 bases, with 9 bases between them. The germline V gene encodes CDR1 SNHLY and CDR2 FYNNEI. In DNA, the CDR3 is TGTGCCAGCGGACAACCCGAAGCTTTCTTT. Translating gives CASGQPEAFF.

The chain uses TRBV5-1 and TRBJ2-3; D call uncertain. Trimming took off 0 bases at V and 2 bases at J, with 13 bases between the two ends. The germline gives CDR1 SGHRS, CDR2 YFSETQ. This CDR3 comprises 16 residues. CDR3 region: CASSLAPGLVTDTQYF. The CDR3 coding sequence is TGCGCCAGCAGCTTGGCTCCGGGTCTAGTCACAGATACGCAGTATTTT.

This clonotype was counted a few times. CDR3 residues: CASSGTTSSYNEQFF. As DNA, the CDR3 is TGCGCCAGCAGCGGGACCACGAGCTCCTACAATGAGCAGTTCTTC. The chain couples TRBV5-1 to TRBJ2-1, with D perhaps assigned TRBD1 or TRBD2 (5 bases each). Germline V gene lookup returns CDR1 SGHRS and CDR2 YFSETQ. The CDR3 runs to 15 residues. V was shortened by 4 bases and J by 0 bases, with 11 bases between the two germline ends.

The chain links TRBV4-1 to TRBJ1-5; D gene uncertain. Deletions cut 0 bases from V and 7 bases from J, with 10 bases between. CDR3 length: 14 amino acids. Germline CDR1 is MGHRA and CDR2 is YSYEKL. The CDR3 region has the DNA TGCGCCAGCAGCCAAGAGAGCCGGAGCCAGCCCCAGCATTTT. Residues: CASSQESRSQPQHF.

V is TRBV7-2 and J is TRBJ1-4; possible D gene TRBD1, 5 bases. This CDR3 region has 15 residues. The ends were cut back, 8 bases at V and 0 bases at J, with 13 bases in the middle. The germline V gene has CDR1 SGHTA and CDR2 FQGNSA. CDR3 amino acids: CASGTQDATNEKLFF. The DNA of the CDR3 is TGTGCCAGCGGGACGCAGGATGCAACTAATGAAAAACTGTTTTTT. Full variable domain (outside the CDR3, taken from reference TRBV7-2 and TRBJ1-4): GAGVSQSPSNKVTEKGKDVELRCDPISGHTALYWYRQSLGQGLEFLIYFQGNSAPDKSGLPSDRFSAERTGGSVSTLTIQRTQQEDSAVYLCASGTQDATNEKLFFGSGTQLSVL.

V gene TRBV12-3 or TRBV12-4 combines with J gene TRBJ2-1; perhaps D is TRBD1 or TRBD2 (5 bases each). The end of the DNA aligns better with TRBJ2-7, so the J call may be wrong. This CDR3 contains 15 residues. DNA of the CDR3: TGTGCCAGCAGATCTTATGAGGGGACCTACAATGAGCAGTACTTC. Encoded protein: CASRSYEGTYNEQYF.

This clonotype was observed once. V is TRBV7-2 and J is TRBJ1-2; 7 bases match TRBD1. This CDR3 region has 16 residues. Germline values: CDR1 SGHTA, CDR2 FQGNSA. V lost 5 bases, J lost 7 bases, and 16 bases stayed unmatched. The CDR3 protein is CASSAQTQGSGVGYTF. The CDR3 DNA follows: TGTGCCAGCAGCGCCCAGACACAGGGGTCCGGAGTTGGCTACACCTTC.

The table lists this clonotype with a count of one. In DNA, the CDR3 is TGTGCCAGCAGAAAGGACAGGGCGGTCTCCTACGAGCAGTACTTC. This translates into CASRKDRAVSYEQYF. The chain employs TRBV7-8 and TRBJ2-4; 8 bases agree with TRBD1. The DNA end lines up better with TRBJ2-7; the J call may be wrong. The CDR3 extends over 15 amino acids. CDR1 and CDR2 (germline): SGHVS, FQNEAQ.

V gene TRBV4-3 combines with J gene TRBJ1-2; no clear D. This CDR3 is built from 15 residues. Looked up from germline, CDR1 is LGHNA and CDR2 is YSLEER. V was pared by 1 base and J by 4 bases, with 13 bases between. CDR3: CASSQGTDKVYGYTF. The DNA for the CDR3 is TGCGCCAGCAGCCAAGGGACTGATAAGGTCTATGGCTACACCTTC.

As regards this clonotype: Since a much larger clone is just one base distant, this may be a read error. The chain employs TRBV11-2 and TRBJ2-5; TRBD2 matches 14 bases. Germline-derived CDR1 and CDR2 are SGHAT and FQNNGV. The CDR3 is 16 amino acids. V lost 5 bases, J lost 11 bases, and 13 bases stayed unmatched. Here the CDR3 reads CASSPLTSGGAVEQYF. CDR3 DNA sequence: TGTGCCAGCAGCCCGTTGACTAGCGGGGGGGCTGTTGAGCAGTACTTC.

J is TRBJ2-2 and V is TRBV7-8; D is unresolved. Germline CDR1 is SGHVS and CDR2 is FQNEAQ. V lost 5 bases and J lost 3, with 10 bases in between. The CDR3 contains 14 residues. The CDR3 sequence: CASSVGPDTGELFF. CDR3 DNA: TGTGCCAGCAGCGTAGGTCCCGACACCGGGGAGCTGTTTTTT.

The chain employs TRBV4-3 and TRBJ1-2; 7 bases match TRBD1. The CDR3 spans 15 residues. The ends lost 1 base at V and 6 bases at J; junction bases unmatched: 8. The V gene's germline CDR1 is LGHNA and CDR2 YSLEER. CDR3 amino acids: CASSQGRTGYHGYTF. The DNA for the CDR3 is TGCGCCAGCAGCCAAGGTCGGACAGGTTACCATGGCTACACCTTC.

With respect to this clonotype: This could be a read error, since a much larger clone is one nucleotide away. This chain links TRBV4-1 with TRBJ2-3; TRBD2 agrees at 7 bases. This CDR3 is built from 18 residues. CDR1 and CDR2 from the germline V gene are MGHRA and YSYEKL. The CDR3 sequence: CASSQALSGGGSQDAQYF. For the CDR3, the DNA is TGCGCCAGCAGCCAAGCTCTCTCTGGGGGGGGGAGTCAAGATGCGCAGTATTTT.

This clonotype was detected only a few times. This chain uses TRBV7-8 with TRBJ2-5; 7 positions match TRBD1. The V segment lost 5 bases and the J segment 5 bases; nucleotides outside the gene matches: 5. This CDR3 has 13 residues. In germline, CDR1 is SGHVS, CDR2 FQNEAQ. CDR3 loop: CASSVGGFETQYF. DNA for the CDR3: TGTGCCAGCAGCGTAGGGGGCTTTGAGACCCAGTACTTC.

This clonotype was found a few times. The CDR3 spells CASSYRGARNYEQYF. The DNA for the CDR3 is TGTGCCAGCAGTTACAGAGGGGCCCGGAATTACGAGCAGTACTTC. The V call is TRBV6-5, the J call TRBJ2-7; D may match TRBD1 or TRBD2 (5 bases each). The V gene's germline CDR1 is MNHEY and CDR2 SVGAGI. This CDR3 is built from 15 residues. V was pared by 2 bases and J by 4 bases, with 15 bases between.

The chain joins TRBV6-2 or TRBV6-3 to TRBJ2-1, with D hard to call. Deletions cut 5 bases from V and 3 bases from J, with 17 bases between. The germline gives CDR1 MNHEY, CDR2 SVGEGT. CDR3 length equals 16 residues. This CDR3 is CASSLDSLRFYNEQFF. In DNA, the CDR3 is TGTGCCAGCAGTCTTGACTCCTTACGCTTCTACAATGAGCAGTTCTTC.